A selection of T cell receptor beta chains follows, all from one sample in a study of blood T cell repertoires in COVID-19. Libraries were prepared by immunoSEQ multiplex PCR; TCRdb keeps only in-frame clonotypes and omits some of them. The data contain more than 350,000 clones, roughly nine tenths of them singletons. The sample was PBMCs or T cells enriched from blood (not recorded which). These receptors all come from a man younger than 35 who had recovered from COVID-19. Both conserved end residues are part of each CDR3. A D gene is named only where the DNA matches it firmly. Where a row states a size, it is once, few, many or the class of an expanded clone; other rows omit it.

d_call	clone_size	j_call	v_call	cdr3_aa	cdr3_nt
.	.	TRBJ2-6	TRBV6-2/TRBV6-3	CASSHHIQGTGANVLTF	TGTGCCAGCAGTCATCATATACAGGGAACTGGGGCCAACGTCCTGACTTTC
TRBD1	.	TRBJ1-1	TRBV2	CASRDRGKAEAFF	TGTGCCAGCAGGGACAGGGGAAAAGCTGAAGCTTTCTTT
TRBD2	.	TRBJ2-7	TRBV28	CASSFPSGGHYEQYF	TGTGCCAGCAGTTTTCCTAGCGGGGGACACTACGAGCAGTACTTC
TRBD1	.	TRBJ1-2	TRBV29-1	CSVEDQSRGRIYGYTF	TGCAGCGTTGAAGATCAGTCGAGGGGGCGGATCTATGGCTACACCTTC
TRBD1	.	TRBJ1-4	TRBV7-6	CASSTDMLDRAHSPRSEKLFF	TGTGCCAGCAGCACTGACATGCTGGACAGGGCTCACTCTCCTCGGAGTGAAAAACTGTTTTTT
.	.	TRBJ2-3	TRBV19	CASSFSELRTQYF	TGTGCCAGTAGTTTCTCGGAGTTGAGGACGCAGTATTTT
.	once	TRBJ2-2	TRBV19	CASTVTGELFF	TGTGCCAGTACCGTCACCGGGGAGCTGTTTTTT
TRBD2	.	TRBJ2-1	TRBV19	CASSISSGTVAYNEQFF	TGTGCCAGTAGTATTTCTAGCGGGACCGTAGCCTACAATGAGCAGTTCTTC
.	.	TRBJ2-1	TRBV29-1	CSVRTTYNEQFF	TGCAGCGTGCGGACTACCTACAATGAGCAGTTCTTC
.	.	TRBJ1-1	TRBV7-3	CASSFLRQVRNTEAFF	TGTGCCAGCAGCTTCCTCCGACAAGTCCGAAACACTGAAGCTTTCTTT
TRBD2	.	TRBJ2-5	TRBV9	CASSHGRGLKETQYF	TGTGCCAGCAGCCACGGGAGGGGACTAAAAGAGACCCAGTACTTC
TRBD1	.	TRBJ2-2	TRBV12-5	CASGLVRQGHTGELFF	TGTGCTAGTGGTTTGGTTAGACAGGGCCACACCGGGGAGCTGTTTTTT
.	.	TRBJ2-2	TRBV25-1	CASSGGSGTGELFF	TGTGCCAGCAGTGGTGGTTCGGGCACCGGGGAGCTGTTTTTT
TRBD1	.	TRBJ1-2	TRBV9	CASSVGGTGYYGYTF	TGTGCCAGCAGCGTAGGCGGGACAGGGTACTATGGCTACACCTTC